This record looks at one T cell receptor beta chain sequence and its context. Seattle cases were enrolled at active infection and followed longitudinally. The data originate from a study of blood T cell repertoires in COVID-19. Study in general: The United States, Italy and Spain supplied acute and convalescent COVID-19 samples. T cells, B-cell-depleted T cells, or PBMCs provided the cDNA or gDNA that served as material.

Using immunoSEQ multiplex PCR, the repertoire was profiled, and TCRdb retains in-frame clones only, with some absent. The sample carries roughly 350,000 clones, approximately 89% recorded once. Germline V lookup: CDR1 SGHRS, CDR2 YFSETQ. V dropped 4 bases and J dropped 7; count of bases not matched to a gene: 7. This CDR3 comprises 15 residues. The J gene is TRBJ2-7, the V gene TRBV5-1; 14 nucleotides align to TRBD2. The sample comprised peripheral blood. The TCR comes from a woman aged 25 to 39 with COVID-19, enrolled during active disease. CDR3 nucleotide sequence: TGCGCCAGCAGCCTCGGACTAGCGGGAGGAGATGAGCAGTACTTC. Its protein product is CASSLGLAGGDEQYF. Combining the CDR3 with reference TRBV5-1 and TRBJ2-7 gives the whole variable domain KAGVTQTPRYLIKTRGQQVTLSCSPISGHRSVSWYQQTPGQGLQFLFEYFSETQRNKGNFPGRFSGRQFSNSRSEMNVSTLELGDSALYLCASSLGLAGGDEQYFGPGTRLTVT.